One sample yielded the 16 T cell receptor beta chains listed below, sequenced in a study of T-cell memory formation after mild COVID-19. TCRdb used MiXCR to reprocess the 5' RACE reads, holding one entry per CDR3 protein. Here the sample spans a few hundred thousand distinct CDR3 sequences, roughly 15% being singletons. Source material: PBMCs or a T cell subset sorted from them (not recorded which). The receptors come from a man younger than 35 who had mild COVID-19 (a few samples of this study predate the infection). Cell type and time point are not known.

This clonotype showed up many times. CDR3 loop: CASSYSAGTEAFF. The DNA for the CDR3 is TGTGCCAGCAGTTACTCGGCTGGGACTGAAGCTTTCTTT. The chain has TRBV6-5 and TRBJ1-1, with D uncertain. Germline lookup yields CDR1 MNHEY and CDR2 SVGAGI. CDR3 length equals 13 residues. V was trimmed by 0 bases and J by 5 bases, leaving 7 bases between them.

This clonotype was observed at least ten times. The CDR3 nucleotides read TGTGCCAGCAGCGTAGCTTCCCAGGGGGCGGGGGAGACCCAGTACTTC. It encodes CASSVASQGAGETQYF. The J gene is TRBJ2-5, the V gene TRBV9; 8 bases match TRBD1. Germline-derived CDR1 and CDR2 are SGDLS and YYNGEE. V lost 0 bases and J lost 5; bases outside the gene matches: 9. This CDR3 has 16 amino acids.

This rearrangement joins TRBV28 to TRBJ1-5, with D possibly being TRBD1 (5 bases). Per the germline V gene, CDR1 is MDHEN and CDR2 is SYDVKM. The V end lost 8 bases, the J end lost 2 bases, and 19 bases lay between the germline ends. The CDR3 length is 16 residues. CDR3 protein: CASGVYGLGGNQPQHF. In DNA, the CDR3 is TGTGCCAGCGGGGTTTATGGACTAGGGGGCAATCAGCCCCAGCATTTT.

V usage is TRBV27 and J usage is TRBJ1-5; possible D gene TRBD1, 6 bases. Trimming left V 8 bases short and J 5 bases short, with 19 bases between. This CDR3 comprises 15 residues. CDR1 is MNHEY, CDR2 SMNVEV, per germline (reference sequence). This chain's CDR3 is CASRERQRGDQPQHF. The CDR3 DNA sequence: TGTGCCAGCCGAGAAAGACAGAGGGGGGATCAGCCCCAGCATTTT.

In its sample, this clonotype was seen a few times. The chain has TRBV7-8 and TRBJ2-2, with D tentatively TRBD1 or TRBD2 (5 bases each). Germline lookup yields CDR1 SGHVS and CDR2 FQNEAQ. The CDR3 is 16 residues long. V lost 5 bases and J 1 base, leaving 14 bases between the germline ends. CDR3 DNA: TGTGCCAGCAGCACCAGGGACCGGGGGAACACCGGGGAGCTGTTTTTT. Protein: CASSTRDRGNTGELFF.

This clonotype came up a few times. The rearrangement links TRBV15 to TRBJ2-5; 8 bases are shared with TRBD1. Germline V gives CDR1 LNHNV, CDR2 YYDKDF (reference sequence). This CDR3 is built from 13 residues. The J segment lost 7 bases and the V segment lost 4 bases, leaving 5 bases of the junction unmatched. In DNA, the CDR3 is TGTGCCACCAGCACGGACAGGGAAACGACCCAGTACTTC. As protein: CATSTDRETTQYF.

In its sample, this clonotype was seen a few times. The genes are TRBV7-2 and TRBJ1-2, with TRBD1 as a possible D gene (5 bases). The V end was cut by 5 bases, the J end by 7 bases, with 14 bases between. From germline, CDR1 is SGHTA and CDR2 FQGNSA. The CDR3 has 13 amino acids. CDR3 nucleotides: TGTGCCAGCAGCCCAGAAGGGACCGGTGGCTACACCTTC. Translating gives CASSPEGTGGYTF.

This clonotype was recorded a few times. V usage is TRBV2 and J usage is TRBJ2-1; D is unresolved. CDR1 and CDR2 (germline): SNHLY, FYNNEI. The CDR3 loop spans 15 amino acids. V lost 7 bases to trimming and J lost 0 bases, with 13 bases between them. The CDR3 loop reads CASTQTPSSYNEQFF. Written as DNA, the CDR3 is TGTGCCAGCACCCAGACACCTAGCTCCTACAATGAGCAGTTCTTC.

This clonotype was observed a few times. The J gene is TRBJ2-3, the V gene TRBV12-3 or TRBV12-4; TRBD2 agrees at 10 bases. After removal of 3 bases from V and 0 bases from J, the junction contained 6 bases not matched to a gene. The CDR3 consists of 17 residues. The CDR3 protein is CASSFLSGGASTDTQYF. The CDR3 region has the DNA TGTGCCAGCAGTTTCCTCAGCGGGGGGGCCAGCACAGATACGCAGTATTTT.

This clonotype was seen more than once but under ten times. V usage is TRBV6-5 and J usage is TRBJ1-1, with D hard to call. Looked up from germline, CDR1 is MNHEY and CDR2 is SVGAGI. With 5 bases removed from V and 3 bases from J, the gap between germline ends came to 19 bases. The CDR3 extends over 16 amino acids. The DNA for the CDR3 is TGTGCCAGCAGTAAATTTCCCCATAGGGCTGACACTGAAGCTTTCTTT. Translated: CASSKFPHRADTEAFF.

The CDR3: CASTLDGTSGWLLTDTQYF. The CDR3 DNA sequence: TGTGCCAGCACCTTGGATGGGACTAGCGGGTGGTTACTCACAGATACGCAGTATTTT. The chain is built from TRBV7-8 and TRBJ2-3; 12 positions match TRBD2. With V trimmed by 7 bases and J by 2 bases, 16 bases remained unmatched. Germline loops: CDR1 SGHVS, CDR2 FQNEAQ. The CDR3 loop spans 19 amino acids.

Regarding this clonotype: A junction end diverges from the germline sequence, so it may reflect a read error. This chain uses TRBV9 with TRBJ2-5, with D maybe TRBD2 (5 bases). CDR3 length: 13 residues. Germline V gene data show CDR1 as SGDLS and CDR2 as YYNGEE. The CDR3 region has the DNA TGTGCCAGCAGCGTCCGGCCTGGGGAGACACAGTACTTC. Translated, it gives CASSVRPGETQYF.

This rearrangement joins TRBV6-2 or TRBV6-3 to TRBJ1-5; D is uncertain. The V and J ends lost 5 bases and 4 bases respectively, with 15 bases between them. This CDR3 has 15 residues. Germline CDR1 is MNHEY and CDR2 is SVGEGT. The CDR3 sequence: CASSRGRYRNQPQHF. CDR3 in DNA: TGTGCCAGCAGTCGCGGACGGTATAGAAATCAGCCCCAGCATTTT.

This chain joins TRBV7-7 and TRBJ2-5; the D is unclear. Deletions cut 5 bases from V and 4 bases from J, with 17 bases between. The CDR3 totals 15 residues. Germline assignment: CDR1 SSHAT and CDR2 FNYEAQ (reference sequence). In nucleotides, the CDR3 is TGTGCCAGCAGCCCCGGTTCGGGTAGCAGAGAGACCCAGTACTTC. Translated: CASSPGSGSRETQYF.

At least ten counts were recorded for this clonotype. This sequence joins TRBV7-9 and TRBJ2-7, with 7 bases aligning to TRBD1. V shed 3 bases, J shed 3 bases, and the junction held 2 bases outside the gene matches. The CDR3 runs to 13 residues. CDR1 and CDR2 from the germline V gene are SEHNR and FQNEAQ (reference sequence). The CDR3 loop is CASSLYRGYEQYF. CDR3 nucleotide sequence: TGTGCCAGCAGCTTGTACAGGGGCTACGAGCAGTACTTC.

This clonotype came up many times. The chain combines TRBV5-1 with TRBJ2-2, with 13 positions matching TRBD2. The V gene's germline CDR1 is SGHRS and CDR2 YFSETQ. The CDR3 totals 19 residues. Trimming cost V 3 bases and J 1 base; bases outside gene matches: 9. CDR3 protein: CASSSRTSGGPLNTGELFF. CDR3 coding DNA: TGCGCCAGCAGCTCTAGGACTAGCGGGGGCCCCCTGAACACCGGGGAGCTGTTTTTT. The full variable domain, its missing parts supplied by reference TRBV5-1 and TRBJ2-2, is KAGVTQTPRYLIKTRGQQVTLSCSPISGHRSVSWYQQTPGQGLQFLFEYFSETQRNKGNFPGRFSGRQFSNSRSEMNVSTLELGDSALYLCASSSRTSGGPLNTGELFFGEGSRLTVL.